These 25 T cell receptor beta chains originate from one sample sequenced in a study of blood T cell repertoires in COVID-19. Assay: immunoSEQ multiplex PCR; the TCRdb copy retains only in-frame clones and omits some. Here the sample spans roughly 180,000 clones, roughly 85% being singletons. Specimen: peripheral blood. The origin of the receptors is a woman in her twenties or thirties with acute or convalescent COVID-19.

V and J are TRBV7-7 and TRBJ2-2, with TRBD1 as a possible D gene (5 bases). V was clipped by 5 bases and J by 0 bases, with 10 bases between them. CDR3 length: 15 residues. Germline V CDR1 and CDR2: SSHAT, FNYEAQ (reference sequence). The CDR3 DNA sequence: TGTGCCAGCAGCGCAGAGACAGCGAACACCGGGGAGCTGTTTTTT. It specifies CASSAETANTGELFF. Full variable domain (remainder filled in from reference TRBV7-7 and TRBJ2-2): GAGVSQSPRYKVTKRGQDVTLRCDPISSHATLYWYQQALGQGPEFLTYFNYEAQPDKSGLPSDRFSAERPEGSISTLTIQRTEQRDSAMYRCASSAETANTGELFFGEGSRLTVL.

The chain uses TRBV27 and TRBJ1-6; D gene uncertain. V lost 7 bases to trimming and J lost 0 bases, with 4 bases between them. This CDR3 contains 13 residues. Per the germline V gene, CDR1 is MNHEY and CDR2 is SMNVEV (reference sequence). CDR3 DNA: TGTGCCAGCACTAGCTCCTATAATTCACCCCTCCACTTT. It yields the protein CASTSSYNSPLHF.

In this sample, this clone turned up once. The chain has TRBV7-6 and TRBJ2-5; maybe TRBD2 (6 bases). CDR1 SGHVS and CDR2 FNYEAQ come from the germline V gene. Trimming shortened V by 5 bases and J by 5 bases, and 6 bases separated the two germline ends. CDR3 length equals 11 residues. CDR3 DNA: TGTGCCAGCAGCCGGGAGGAGACCCAGTACTTC. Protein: CASSREETQYF.

This CDR3 is CASSSLAPGLERNEQFF. CDR3 DNA sequence: TGTGCCAGCAGTTCCCTCGCCCCGGGACTAGAAAGAAATGAGCAGTTCTTC. The chain employs TRBV28 and TRBJ2-1, with 8 bases matching TRBD2. Germline V lookup: CDR1 MDHEN, CDR2 SYDVKM. The length of the CDR3 is 17 residues. The trim removed 4 bases at V and 7 bases at J, leaving 15 bases unmatched.

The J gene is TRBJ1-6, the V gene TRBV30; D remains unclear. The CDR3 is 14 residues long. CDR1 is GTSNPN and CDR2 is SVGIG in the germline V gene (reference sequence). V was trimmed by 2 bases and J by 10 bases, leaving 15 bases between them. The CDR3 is CAWSNSDRLSPLHF. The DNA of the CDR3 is TGTGCCTGGAGTAATAGTGATCGACTGTCACCCCTCCACTTT.

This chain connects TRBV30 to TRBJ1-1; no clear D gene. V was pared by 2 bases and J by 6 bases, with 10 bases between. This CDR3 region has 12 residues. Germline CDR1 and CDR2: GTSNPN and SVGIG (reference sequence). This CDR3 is CAWSSGSSEAFF. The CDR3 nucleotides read TGTGCCTGGAGTTCCGGGAGTTCTGAAGCTTTCTTT.

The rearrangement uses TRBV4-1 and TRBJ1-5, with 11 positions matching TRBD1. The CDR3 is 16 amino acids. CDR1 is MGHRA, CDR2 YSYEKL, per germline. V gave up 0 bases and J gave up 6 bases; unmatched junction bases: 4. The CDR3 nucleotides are TGCGCCAGCAGCCAAGACAGGACAGGGGGCTTTCAGCCCCAGCATTTT. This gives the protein CASSQDRTGGFQPQHF.

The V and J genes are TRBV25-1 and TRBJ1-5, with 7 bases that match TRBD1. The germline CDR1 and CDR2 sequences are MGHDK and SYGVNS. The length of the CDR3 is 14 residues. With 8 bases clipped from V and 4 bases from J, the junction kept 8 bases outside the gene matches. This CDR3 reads CASSPGQSNQPQHF. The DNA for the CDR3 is TGTGCCAGCTCGCCGGGACAGAGTAATCAGCCCCAGCATTTT.

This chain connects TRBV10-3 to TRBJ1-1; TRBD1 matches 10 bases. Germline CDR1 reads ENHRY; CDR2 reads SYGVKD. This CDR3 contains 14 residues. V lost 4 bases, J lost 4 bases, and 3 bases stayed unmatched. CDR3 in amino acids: CAISVRTGGTEAFF. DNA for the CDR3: TGTGCCATCAGTGTCCGGACAGGGGGCACTGAAGCTTTCTTT.

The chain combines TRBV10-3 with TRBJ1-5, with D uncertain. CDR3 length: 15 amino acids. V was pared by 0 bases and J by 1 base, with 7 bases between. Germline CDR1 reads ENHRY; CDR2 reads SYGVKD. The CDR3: CAISESTQSNQPQHF. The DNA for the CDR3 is TGTGCCATCAGTGAGTCGACACAGAGCAATCAGCCCCAGCATTTT.

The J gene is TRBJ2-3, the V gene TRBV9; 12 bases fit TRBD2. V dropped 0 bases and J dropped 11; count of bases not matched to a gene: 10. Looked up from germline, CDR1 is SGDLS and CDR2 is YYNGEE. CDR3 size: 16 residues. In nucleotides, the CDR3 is TGTGCCAGCAGCGTAGTGACTAGCGGGGGCCTGGGGGTGCAGTATTTT. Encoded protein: CASSVVTSGGLGVQYF.

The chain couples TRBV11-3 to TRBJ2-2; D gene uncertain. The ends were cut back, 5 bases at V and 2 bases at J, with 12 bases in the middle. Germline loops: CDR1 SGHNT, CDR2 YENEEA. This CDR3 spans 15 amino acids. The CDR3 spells CASSGRVANTGELFF. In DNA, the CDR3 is TGTGCCAGCAGCGGTCGTGTAGCTAACACCGGGGAGCTGTTTTTT.

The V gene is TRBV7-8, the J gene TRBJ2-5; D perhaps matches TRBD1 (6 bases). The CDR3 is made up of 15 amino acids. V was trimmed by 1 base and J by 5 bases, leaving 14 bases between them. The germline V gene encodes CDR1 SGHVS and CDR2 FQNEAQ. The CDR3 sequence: CASSLERTQGETQYF. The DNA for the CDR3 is TGTGCCAGCAGCTTAGAGAGGACGCAGGGGGAGACCCAGTACTTC.

CDR3 nucleotides: TGTGCCAGCAGCTCCTGGGGCACTGCTGGAAAACTGTTTTTT. Translating gives CASSSWGTAGKLFF. The chain joins TRBV5-6 to TRBJ1-4; tentative D call: TRBD1 (5 bases). The CDR3 contains 14 residues. V lost 3 bases, J lost 10 bases, and 16 bases lay in between. Germline CDR1 reads SGHDT; CDR2 reads YYEEEE. Filled out from reference TRBV5-6 and TRBJ1-4, the complete variable domain reads DAGVTQSPTHLIKTRGQQVTLRCSPKSGHDTVSWYQQALGQGPQFIFQYYEEEERQRGNFPDRFSGHQFPNYSSELNVNALLLGDSALYLCASSSWGTAGKLFFGSGTQLSVL.

CDR3 protein: CASSQEAGPNIQYF. Written as DNA, the CDR3 is TGTGCCAGCAGCCAAGAGGCGGGGCCCAACATTCAGTACTTC. The J gene is TRBJ2-4, the V gene TRBV4-2, with D perhaps matching TRBD2 (6 bases). CDR3 size: 14 residues. Germline V gives CDR1 LGHNA, CDR2 YNFKEQ. Trimming removed 0 bases at V and 7 bases at J, with 10 bases between.

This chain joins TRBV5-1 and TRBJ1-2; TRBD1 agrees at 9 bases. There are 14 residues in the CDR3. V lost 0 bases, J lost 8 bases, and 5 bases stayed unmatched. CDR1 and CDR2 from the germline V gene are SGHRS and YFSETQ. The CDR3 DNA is TGCGCCAGCAGCTTGGAACAGGGGGCGCGCGGCTACACCTTC. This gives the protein CASSLEQGARGYTF.

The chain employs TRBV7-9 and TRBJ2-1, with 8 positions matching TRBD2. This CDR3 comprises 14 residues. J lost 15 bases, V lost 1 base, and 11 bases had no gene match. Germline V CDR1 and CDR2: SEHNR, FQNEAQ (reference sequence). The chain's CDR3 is CASSLVNSGAWPFF. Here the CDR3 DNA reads TGTGCCAGCAGCTTAGTTAATAGCGGGGCCTGGCCGTTCTTC.

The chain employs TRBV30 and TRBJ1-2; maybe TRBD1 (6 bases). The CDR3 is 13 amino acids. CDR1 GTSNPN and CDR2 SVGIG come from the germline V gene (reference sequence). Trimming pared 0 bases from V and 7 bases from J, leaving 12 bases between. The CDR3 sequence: CAWSVLGAGGYTF. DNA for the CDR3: TGTGCCTGGAGTGTATTGGGGGCCGGTGGCTACACCTTC.

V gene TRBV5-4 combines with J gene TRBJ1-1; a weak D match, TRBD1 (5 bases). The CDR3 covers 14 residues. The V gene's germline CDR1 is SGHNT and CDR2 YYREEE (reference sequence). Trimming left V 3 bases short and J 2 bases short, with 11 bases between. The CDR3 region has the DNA TGTGCCAGCAGCTCCGGGGGATTCAACACTGAAGCTTTCTTT. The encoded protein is CASSSGGFNTEAFF. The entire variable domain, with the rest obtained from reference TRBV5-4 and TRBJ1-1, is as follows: ETGVTQSPTHLIKTRGQQVTLRCSSQSGHNTVSWYQQALGQGPQFIFQYYREEENGRGNFPPRFSGLQFPNYSSELNVNALELDDSALYLCASSSGGFNTEAFFGQGTRLTVV.

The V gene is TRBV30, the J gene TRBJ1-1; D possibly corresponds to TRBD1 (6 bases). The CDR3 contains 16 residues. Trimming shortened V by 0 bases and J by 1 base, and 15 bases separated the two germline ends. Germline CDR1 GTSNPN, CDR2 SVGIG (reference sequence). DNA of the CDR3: TGTGCCTGGAGTGTACAATCAGGGGCGAGGAACACTGAAGCTTTCTTT. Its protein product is CAWSVQSGARNTEAFF.

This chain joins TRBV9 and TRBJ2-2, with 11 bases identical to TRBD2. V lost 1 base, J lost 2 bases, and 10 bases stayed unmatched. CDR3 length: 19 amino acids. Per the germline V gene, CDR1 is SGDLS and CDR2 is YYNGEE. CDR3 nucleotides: TGTGCCAGCAGCGTATTAATAGCGGGAGGGACATCTAACACCGGGGAGCTGTTTTTT. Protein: CASSVLIAGGTSNTGELFF.

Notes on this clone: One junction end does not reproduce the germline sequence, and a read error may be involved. The CDR3 here is CASSLWTLGTGGAWAF. CDR3 bases: TGTGCCAGCAGTTTATGGACTTTAGGGACAGGGGGGGCCTGGGCTTTT. This chain uses TRBV28 with TRBJ1-5, with TRBD1 matching 11 bases. The CDR3 length is 16 residues. Germline CDR1 and CDR2: MDHEN and SYDVKM. Variable domain in full (rest from reference TRBV28 and TRBJ1-5): DVKVTQSSRYLVKRTGEKVFLECVQDMDHENMFWYRQDPGLGLRLIYFSYDVKMKEKGDIPEGYSVSREKKERFSLILESASTNQTSMYLCASSLWTLGTGGAWAFGDGTRLSIL.

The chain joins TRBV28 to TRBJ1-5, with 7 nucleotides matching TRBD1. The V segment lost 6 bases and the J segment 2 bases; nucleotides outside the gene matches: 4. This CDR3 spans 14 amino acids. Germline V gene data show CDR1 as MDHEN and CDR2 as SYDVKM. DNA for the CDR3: TGTGCCAGCAGAGGGACAGCCGGCAATCAGCCCCAGCATTTT. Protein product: CASRGTAGNQPQHF.

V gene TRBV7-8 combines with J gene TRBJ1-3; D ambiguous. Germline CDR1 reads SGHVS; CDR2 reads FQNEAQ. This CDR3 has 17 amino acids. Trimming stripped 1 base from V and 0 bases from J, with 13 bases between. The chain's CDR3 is CASSLGAGVFSGNTIYF. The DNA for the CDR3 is TGTGCCAGCAGCTTAGGCGCCGGGGTCTTCTCTGGAAACACCATATATTTT.

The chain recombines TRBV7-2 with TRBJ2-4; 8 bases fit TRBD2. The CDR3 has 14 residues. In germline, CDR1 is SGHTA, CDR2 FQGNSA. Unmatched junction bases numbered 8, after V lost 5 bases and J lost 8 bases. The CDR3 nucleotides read TGTGCCAGCAGCCCCGAGGGACTAGGGGACATTCAGTACTTC. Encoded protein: CASSPEGLGDIQYF. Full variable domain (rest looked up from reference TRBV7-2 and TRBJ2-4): GAGVSQSPSNKVTEKGKDVELRCDPISGHTALYWYRQSLGQGLEFLIYFQGNSAPDKSGLPSDRFSAERTGGSVSTLTIQRTQQEDSAVYLCASSPEGLGDIQYFGAGTRLSVL.